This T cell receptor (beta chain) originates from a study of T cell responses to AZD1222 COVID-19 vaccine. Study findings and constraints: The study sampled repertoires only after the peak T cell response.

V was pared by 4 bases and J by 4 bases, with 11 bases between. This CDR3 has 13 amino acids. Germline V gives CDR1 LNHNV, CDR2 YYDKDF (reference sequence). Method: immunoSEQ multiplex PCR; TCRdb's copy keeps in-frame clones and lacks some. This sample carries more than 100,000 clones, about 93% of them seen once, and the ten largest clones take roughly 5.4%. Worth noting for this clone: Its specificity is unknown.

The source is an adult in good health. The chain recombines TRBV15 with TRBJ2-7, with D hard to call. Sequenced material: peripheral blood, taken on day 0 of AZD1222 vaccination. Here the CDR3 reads CATSKGSKYEQYF. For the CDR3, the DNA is TGTGCCACCAGCAAGGGATCAAAATACGAGCAGTACTTC.